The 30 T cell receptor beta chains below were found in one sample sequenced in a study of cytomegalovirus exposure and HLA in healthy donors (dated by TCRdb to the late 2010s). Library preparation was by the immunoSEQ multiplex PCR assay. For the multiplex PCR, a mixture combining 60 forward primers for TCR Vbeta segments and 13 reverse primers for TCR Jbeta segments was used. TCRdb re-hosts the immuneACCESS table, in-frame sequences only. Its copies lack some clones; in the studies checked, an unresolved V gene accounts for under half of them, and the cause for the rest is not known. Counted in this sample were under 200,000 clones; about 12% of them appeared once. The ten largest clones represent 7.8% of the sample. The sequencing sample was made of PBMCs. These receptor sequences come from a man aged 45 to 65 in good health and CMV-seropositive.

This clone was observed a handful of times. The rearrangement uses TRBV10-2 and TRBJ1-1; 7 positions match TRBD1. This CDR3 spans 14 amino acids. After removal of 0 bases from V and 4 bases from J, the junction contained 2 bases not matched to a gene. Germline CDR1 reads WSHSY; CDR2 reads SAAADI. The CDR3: CASSESRDSTEAFF. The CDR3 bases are TGCGCCAGCAGTGAGTCCAGGGACAGCACTGAAGCTTTCTTT.

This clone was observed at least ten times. The CDR3 nucleotides read TGCGCCAGCAGTGAGATAGCATTCCACCACAATGAGCAGTTCTTC. Translated, it gives CASSEIAFHHNEQFF. The V call is TRBV10-2, the J call TRBJ2-1; no reliable D call. Deletions cut 2 bases from V and 5 bases from J, with 13 bases between. Germline CDR1 WSHSY, CDR2 SAAADI. The CDR3 loop spans 15 amino acids.

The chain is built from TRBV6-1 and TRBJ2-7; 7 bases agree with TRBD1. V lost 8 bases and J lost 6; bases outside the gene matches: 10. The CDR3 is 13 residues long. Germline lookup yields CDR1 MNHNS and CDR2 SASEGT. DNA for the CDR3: TGTGCCAGCCTGACAGGGATTTTCCCCGAGCAGTACTTC. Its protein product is CASLTGIFPEQYF.

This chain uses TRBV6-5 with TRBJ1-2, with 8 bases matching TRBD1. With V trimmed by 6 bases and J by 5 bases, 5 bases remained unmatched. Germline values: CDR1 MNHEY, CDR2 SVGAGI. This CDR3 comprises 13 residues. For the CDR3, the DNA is TGTGCCAGCAGCCGGGACAGGCTTTATGGCTACACCTTC. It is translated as CASSRDRLYGYTF.

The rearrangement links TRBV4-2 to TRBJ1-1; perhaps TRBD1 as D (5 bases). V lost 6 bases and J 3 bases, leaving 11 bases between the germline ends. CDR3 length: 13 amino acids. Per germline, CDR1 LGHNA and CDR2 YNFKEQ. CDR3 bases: TGTGCCAGCAGTGCACAGGTGGACACTGAAGCTTTCTTT. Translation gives CASSAQVDTEAFF.

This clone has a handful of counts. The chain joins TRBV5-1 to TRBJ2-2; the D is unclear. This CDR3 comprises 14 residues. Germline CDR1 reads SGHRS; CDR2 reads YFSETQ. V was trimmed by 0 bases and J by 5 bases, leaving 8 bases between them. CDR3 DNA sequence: TGCGCCAGCAGCTTGGATCTGCGGACCGGGGAGCTGTTTTTT. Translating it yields CASSLDLRTGELFF.

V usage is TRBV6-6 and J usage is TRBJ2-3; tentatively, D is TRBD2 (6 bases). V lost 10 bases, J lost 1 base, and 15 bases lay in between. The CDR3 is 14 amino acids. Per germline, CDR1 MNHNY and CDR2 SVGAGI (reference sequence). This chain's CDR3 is CATRPTGGTDTQYF. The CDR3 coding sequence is TGTGCCACCAGACCGACGGGGGGCACAGATACGCAGTATTTT.

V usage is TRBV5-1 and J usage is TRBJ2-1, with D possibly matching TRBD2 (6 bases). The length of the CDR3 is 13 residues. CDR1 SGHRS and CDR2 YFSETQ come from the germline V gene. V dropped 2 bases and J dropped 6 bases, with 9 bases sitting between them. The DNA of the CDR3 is TGCGCCAGCAGCTTTGCGGGGCTCAATGAGCAGTTCTTC. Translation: CASSFAGLNEQFF.

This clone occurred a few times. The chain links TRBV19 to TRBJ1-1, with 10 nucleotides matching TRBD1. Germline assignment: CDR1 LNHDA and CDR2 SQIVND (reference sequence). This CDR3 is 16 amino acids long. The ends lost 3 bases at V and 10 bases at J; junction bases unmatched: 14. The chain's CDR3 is CASSILGQGLGPLAFF. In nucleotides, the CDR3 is TGTGCCAGTAGTATCCTGGGACAGGGGTTGGGGCCATTAGCTTTCTTT.

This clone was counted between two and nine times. The CDR3 sequence is CASSLGHSSSGNTIYF. The DNA of the CDR3 is TGTGCCAGCAGCCTAGGACACTCGAGCTCTGGAAACACCATATATTTT. The chain has TRBV7-9 and TRBJ1-3, with a tentative D call TRBD1 (5 bases). Germline V gene lookup returns CDR1 SEHNR and CDR2 FQNEAQ (reference sequence). CDR3 length: 16 residues. V was clipped by 5 bases and J by 0 bases, with 14 bases between them.

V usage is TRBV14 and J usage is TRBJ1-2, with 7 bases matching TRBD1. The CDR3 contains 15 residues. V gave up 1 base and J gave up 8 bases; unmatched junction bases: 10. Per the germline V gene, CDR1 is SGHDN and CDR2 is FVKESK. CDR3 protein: CASSQGGAGGGGYTF. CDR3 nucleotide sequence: TGTGCCAGCAGCCAAGGTGGAGCAGGGGGAGGCGGCTACACCTTC.

DNA of the CDR3: TGTGCCAGTAGTATTCAACAGGGTTGGGCAAATGAGCAGTTCTTC. Translated, it gives CASSIQQGWANEQFF. The chain carries TRBV19 and TRBJ2-1, with D possibly TRBD1 on 6 matching bases. CDR1 and CDR2 (germline): LNHDA, SQIVND (reference sequence). The CDR3 is 15 amino acids. V was trimmed by 3 bases and J by 7 bases, leaving 16 bases between them.

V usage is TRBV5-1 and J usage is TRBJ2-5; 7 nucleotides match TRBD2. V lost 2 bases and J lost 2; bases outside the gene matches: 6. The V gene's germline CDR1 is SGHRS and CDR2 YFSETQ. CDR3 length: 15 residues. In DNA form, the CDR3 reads TGCGCCAGCAGCTTTTTGGCTAGCGGACAAGAGACCCAGTACTTC. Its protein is CASSFLASGQETQYF.

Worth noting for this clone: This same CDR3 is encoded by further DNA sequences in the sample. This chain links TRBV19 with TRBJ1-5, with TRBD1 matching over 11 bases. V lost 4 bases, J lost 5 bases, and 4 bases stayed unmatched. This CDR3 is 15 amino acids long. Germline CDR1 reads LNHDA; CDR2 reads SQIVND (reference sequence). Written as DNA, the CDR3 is TGTGCCAGTAGTACCGGACAGGGGGCAGATCAGCCCCAGCATTTT. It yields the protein CASSTGQGADQPQHF.

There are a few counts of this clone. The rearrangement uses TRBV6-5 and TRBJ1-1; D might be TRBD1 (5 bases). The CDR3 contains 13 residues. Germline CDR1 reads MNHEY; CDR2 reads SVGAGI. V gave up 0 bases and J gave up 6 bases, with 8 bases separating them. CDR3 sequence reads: CASSYSGHAEAFF. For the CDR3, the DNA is TGTGCCAGCAGTTACTCAGGACATGCTGAAGCTTTCTTT.

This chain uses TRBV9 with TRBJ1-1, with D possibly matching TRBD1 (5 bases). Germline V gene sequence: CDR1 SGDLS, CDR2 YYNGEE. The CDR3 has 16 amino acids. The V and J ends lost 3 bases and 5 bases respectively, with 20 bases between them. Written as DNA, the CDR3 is TGTGCCAGCAGCGCGACGGGCGGCACCAAGGGGACTGAAGCTTTCTTT. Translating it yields CASSATGGTKGTEAFF. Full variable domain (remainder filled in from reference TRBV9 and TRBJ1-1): DSGVTQTPKHLITATGQRVTLRCSPRSGDLSVYWYQQSLDQGLQFLIQYYNGEERAKGNILERFSAQQFPDLHSELNLSSLELGDSALYFCASSATGGTKGTEAFFGQGTRLTVV.

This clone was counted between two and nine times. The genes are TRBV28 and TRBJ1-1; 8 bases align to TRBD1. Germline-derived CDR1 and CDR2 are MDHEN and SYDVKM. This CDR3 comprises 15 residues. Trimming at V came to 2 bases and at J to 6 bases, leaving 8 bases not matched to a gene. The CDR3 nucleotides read TGTGCCAGCAGTTTAGAAGCAGGGGGCAACGCTGAAGCTTTCTTT. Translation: CASSLEAGGNAEAFF.

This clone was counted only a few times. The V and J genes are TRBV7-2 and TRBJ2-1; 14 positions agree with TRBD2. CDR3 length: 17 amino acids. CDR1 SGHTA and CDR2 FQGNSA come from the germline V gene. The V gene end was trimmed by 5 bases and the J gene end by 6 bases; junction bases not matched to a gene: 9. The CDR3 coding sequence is TGTGCCAGCAGCGTGGGACTAGCGGGGGAGTTAGGCAATGAGCAGTTCTTC. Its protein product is CASSVGLAGELGNEQFF.

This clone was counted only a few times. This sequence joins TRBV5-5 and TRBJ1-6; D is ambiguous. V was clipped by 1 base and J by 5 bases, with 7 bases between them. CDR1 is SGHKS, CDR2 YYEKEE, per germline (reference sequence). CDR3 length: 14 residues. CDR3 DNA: TGTGCCAGCAGCTTGAACACCCATAATTCACCCCTCCACTTT. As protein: CASSLNTHNSPLHF.

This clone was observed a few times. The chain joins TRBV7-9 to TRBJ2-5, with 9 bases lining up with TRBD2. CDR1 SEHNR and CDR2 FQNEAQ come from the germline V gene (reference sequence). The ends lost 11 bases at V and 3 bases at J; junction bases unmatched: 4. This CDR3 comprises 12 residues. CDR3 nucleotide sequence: TGTGCCTGCGGGGGGGAGGAAGAGACCCAGTACTTC. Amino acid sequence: CACGGEEETQYF.

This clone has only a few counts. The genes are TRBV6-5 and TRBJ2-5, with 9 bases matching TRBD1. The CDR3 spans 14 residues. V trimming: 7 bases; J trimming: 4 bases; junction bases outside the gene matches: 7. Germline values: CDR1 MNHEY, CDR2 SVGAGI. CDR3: CASKPGTGIETQYF. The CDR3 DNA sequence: TGTGCCAGCAAACCCGGGACAGGGATAGAGACCCAGTACTTC.

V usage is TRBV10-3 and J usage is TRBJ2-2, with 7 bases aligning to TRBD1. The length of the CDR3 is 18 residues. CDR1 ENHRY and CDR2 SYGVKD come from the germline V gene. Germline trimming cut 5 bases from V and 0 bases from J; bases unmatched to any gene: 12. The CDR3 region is CAISFTYPGGPNTGELFF. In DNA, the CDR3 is TGTGCCATCAGTTTTACATACCCAGGGGGTCCGAACACCGGGGAGCTGTTTTTT.

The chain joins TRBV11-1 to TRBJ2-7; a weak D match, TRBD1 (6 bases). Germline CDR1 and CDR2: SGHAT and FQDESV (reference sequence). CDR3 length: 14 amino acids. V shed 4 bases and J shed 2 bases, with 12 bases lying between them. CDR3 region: CASSSTGPTYEQYV. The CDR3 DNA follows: TGTGCCAGCAGCTCGACAGGTCCAACCTACGAGCAGTACGTC.

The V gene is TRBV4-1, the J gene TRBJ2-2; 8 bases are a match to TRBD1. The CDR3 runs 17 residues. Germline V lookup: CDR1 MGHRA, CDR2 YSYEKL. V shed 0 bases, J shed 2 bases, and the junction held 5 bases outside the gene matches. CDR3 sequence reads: CASSQDSQGANTGELFF. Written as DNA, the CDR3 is TGCGCCAGCAGCCAAGATTCCCAGGGGGCTAACACCGGGGAGCTGTTTTTT.

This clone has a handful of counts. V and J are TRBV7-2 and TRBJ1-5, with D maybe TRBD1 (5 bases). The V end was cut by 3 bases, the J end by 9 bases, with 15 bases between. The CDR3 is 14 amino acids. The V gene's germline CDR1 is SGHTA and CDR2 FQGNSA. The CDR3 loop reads CASSFDRTPLPQHF. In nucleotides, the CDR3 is TGTGCCAGCAGCTTCGACAGAACCCCTCTGCCCCAGCATTTT.

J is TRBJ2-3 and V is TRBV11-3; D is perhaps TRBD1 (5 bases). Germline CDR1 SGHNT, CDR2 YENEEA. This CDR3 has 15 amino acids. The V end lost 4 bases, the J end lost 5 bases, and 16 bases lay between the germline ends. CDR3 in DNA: TGTGCCAGCAGCTCGAGTCAGGGATCAGGAGATACGCAGTATTTT. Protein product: CASSSSQGSGDTQYF.

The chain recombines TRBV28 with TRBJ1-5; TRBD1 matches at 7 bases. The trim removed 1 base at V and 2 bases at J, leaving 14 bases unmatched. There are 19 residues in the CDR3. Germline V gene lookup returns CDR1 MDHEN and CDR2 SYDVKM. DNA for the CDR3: TGTGCCAGCAGTTTATTAGTTCGGCAGGGGGGTACAGGCAATCAGCCCCAGCATTTT. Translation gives CASSLLVRQGGTGNQPQHF. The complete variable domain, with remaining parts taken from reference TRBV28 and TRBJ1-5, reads DVKVTQSSRYLVKRTGEKVFLECVQDMDHENMFWYRQDPGLGLRLIYFSYDVKMKEKGDIPEGYSVSREKKERFSLILESASTNQTSMYLCASSLLVRQGGTGNQPQHFGDGTRLSIL.

Written as DNA, the CDR3 is TGTGCCAGCAGCGCACCGGGGTCCTACGAGCAGTACGTC. This codes for CASSAPGSYEQYV. This chain links TRBV7-9 with TRBJ2-7; D possibly corresponds to TRBD2 (5 bases). CDR1 and CDR2 (germline): SEHNR, FQNEAQ (reference sequence). The germline V and J ends were trimmed by 5 bases and 1 base, with 9 bases remaining between them. This CDR3 contains 13 residues.

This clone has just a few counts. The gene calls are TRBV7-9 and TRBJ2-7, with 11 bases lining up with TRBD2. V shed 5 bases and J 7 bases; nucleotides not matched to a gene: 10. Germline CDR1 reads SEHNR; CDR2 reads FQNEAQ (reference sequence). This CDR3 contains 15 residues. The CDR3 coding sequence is TGTGCCAGCAGCCCTACTAGCGGGAGTCTAGGGGAGCAGTACGTC. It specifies CASSPTSGSLGEQYV.

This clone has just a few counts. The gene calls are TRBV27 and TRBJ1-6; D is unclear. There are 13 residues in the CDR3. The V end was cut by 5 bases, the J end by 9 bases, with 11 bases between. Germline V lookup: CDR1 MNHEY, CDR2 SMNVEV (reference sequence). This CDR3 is CASSRGGGSPLHF. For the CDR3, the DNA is TGTGCCAGCAGTCGGGGTGGTGGTTCACCCCTCCACTTT.